One and the same sample provided the 27 T cell receptor beta chains below, sequenced in a study of T cells in Graves' hyperthyroidism and ophthalmopathy (dated by TCRdb to about 2019). The method was multiplex PCR. Reads for this sample came from an Illumina HiSeq 2000. The TCR beta CDR3 regions were amplified from RNA transcripts. For the first round of RT-PCR on the TCR CDR3, the HTBI primer set was used together with the Qiagen OneStep RT-PCR kit. TCRdb reanalyzed the raw reads on its own, using fastp at Q25 for trimming and MiXCR for clone calling, and kept in-frame beta chains. A single entry per CDR3 protein holds the most common genes and DNA from its merged rows. Within this sample are hundreds of thousands of distinct CDR3 sequences, with roughly 24% of them counted one time only. Clones ranked in the top ten supply roughly 10% of the sample. The specimen was blood. These receptors all stem from a woman aged 25 to 39 with Graves' ophthalmopathy.

This clonotype was counted ten times or more. This sequence joins TRBV20-1 and TRBJ1-5; D possibly corresponds to TRBD1 (5 bases). Trimming cost V 6 bases and J 5 bases, with 20 bases left between them. The CDR3 is made up of 15 amino acids. The V gene's germline CDR1 is DFQATT and CDR2 SNEGSKA (reference sequence). CDR3 sequence: CSAPRVGGVDQPQHF. The CDR3, as DNA: TGCAGTGCGCCCCGGGTGGGAGGGGTGGATCAGCCCCAGCATTTT.

The chain couples TRBV6-2 or TRBV6-3 to TRBJ1-5, with D maybe TRBD1 (5 bases). The ends were cut back, 7 bases at V and 0 bases at J, with 13 bases in the middle. The CDR3 spans 15 residues. In germline, CDR1 is MNHEY, CDR2 SVGEGT. In DNA form, the CDR3 reads TGTGCCAGCACCAAAGCGGGGGATAGCAATCAGCCCCAGCATTTT. It is translated as CASTKAGDSNQPQHF.

This clonotype was recorded at least ten times. The V and J genes are TRBV11-2 and TRBJ2-7; maybe TRBD1 (6 bases). The V end was cut by 4 bases, the J end by 4 bases, with 17 bases between. The CDR3 contains 15 residues. Germline assignment: CDR1 SGHAT and CDR2 FQNNGV. CDR3 region: CASSSNREPLYEQYF. CDR3 coding DNA: TGTGCCAGCAGCTCAAACAGGGAACCCCTGTACGAGCAGTACTTC. Drawing the rest from reference TRBV11-2 and TRBJ2-7, the complete variable domain is EAGVAQSPRYKIIEKRQSVAFWCNPISGHATLYWYQQILGQGPKLLIQFQNNGVVDDSQLPKDRFSAERLKGVDSTLKIQPAKLEDSAVYLCASSSNREPLYEQYFGPGTRLTVT.

This clonotype was observed many times. The genes are TRBV2 and TRBJ2-2, with 8 nucleotides matching TRBD2. Germline V gene lookup returns CDR1 SNHLY and CDR2 FYNNEI. The V and J ends lost 7 bases and 7 bases, in that order; junction bases with no gene match: 17. The CDR3 length is 17 residues. CDR3 in DNA: TGTGCCAGCACGGGGAGCCCGGGGGGGCCAAGTAGCGGGGAGCTGTTTTTT. Protein sequence: CASTGSPGGPSSGELFF.

DNA for the CDR3: TGTGCCAGCAGTGCAGGGGGCGGCACCGGGGAGCTGTTTTTT. Translating it yields CASSAGGGTGELFF. The chain combines TRBV2 with TRBJ2-2; the match to TRBD1 covers 8 bases. Germline V lookup: CDR1 SNHLY, CDR2 FYNNEI. This CDR3 is built from 14 residues. J gave up 4 bases and V 4 bases, and 2 bases lay outside the gene matches.

This clonotype showed up many times. The V gene is TRBV6-1, the J gene TRBJ1-5, with 9 positions matching TRBD1. Per germline, CDR1 MNHNS and CDR2 SASEGT. V shed 1 base and J 0 bases; nucleotides not matched to a gene: 10. The CDR3 covers 19 residues. CDR3 sequence (DNA): TGTGCCAGCAGTGAAGGAGGGGGACAGGGTCCCTATAGCAATCAGCCCCAGCATTTT. It is translated as CASSEGGGQGPYSNQPQHF.

This clonotype was detected many times. The CDR3 DNA reads as TGTGCCAGCAGCTTGGTGGAACAGGGCCACGAGCAGTACTTC. It codes for CASSLVEQGHEQYF. The chain recombines TRBV5-5 with TRBJ2-7; D may be TRBD1 (6 bases). The V gene lost 0 bases and the J gene lost 5 bases, with 12 bases spanning the gap. This CDR3 has 14 residues. Germline assignment: CDR1 SGHKS and CDR2 YYEKEE (reference sequence).

The CDR3 DNA is TGTGCCACCAGTGATTTGGGCGAGCAGTACTTC. This sequence encodes CATSDLGEQYF. The chain combines TRBV24-1 with TRBJ2-7, with D hard to call. V lost 0 bases, J lost 6 bases, and 2 bases lay in between. Germline lookup yields CDR1 KGHDR and CDR2 SFDVKD. This CDR3 contains 11 residues.

V is TRBV30 and J is TRBJ1-5; TRBD1 is a possible D gene (6 bases). Germline-derived CDR1 and CDR2 are GTSNPN and SVGIG (reference sequence). The CDR3 runs 15 residues. V was shortened by 2 bases and J by 3 bases, with 14 bases between the two germline ends. For the CDR3, the DNA is TGTGCCTGGAGTAACACAGGGTTGGCCAATCAGCCCCAGCATTTT. Its protein product is CAWSNTGLANQPQHF. The full variable domain, with the rest looked up from reference TRBV30 and TRBJ1-5, is SQTIHQWPATLVQPVGSPLSLECTVEGTSNPNLYWYRQAAGRGLQLLFYSVGIGQISSEVPQNLSASRPQDRQFILSSKKLLLSDSGFYLCAWSNTGLANQPQHFGDGTRLSIL.

This clonotype was counted many times. The chain has TRBV7-2 and TRBJ2-7, with 7 bases matching TRBD2. The junction had 9 bases not matched to a gene; V was cut back by 4 bases and J by 0 bases. This CDR3 region has 16 residues. The germline gives CDR1 SGHTA, CDR2 FQGNSA. The DNA for the CDR3 is TGTGCCAGCAGCTCCCCCGCGGGGGACCGCTCCTACGAGCAGTACTTC. Amino acid sequence: CASSSPAGDRSYEQYF.

This chain links TRBV12-3 or TRBV12-4 with TRBJ2-2; the D is unclear. V was pared by 5 bases and J by 2 bases, with 15 bases between. This CDR3 region has 16 residues. The CDR3 loop reads CASSNQPDPNTGELFF. The CDR3 DNA reads TGTGCCAGCAGTAACCAGCCCGATCCTAACACCGGGGAGCTGTTTTTT.

This clonotype was counted at least ten times. The rearrangement links TRBV11-2 to TRBJ1-1; possible D gene TRBD1, 5 bases. With 1 base removed from V and 6 bases from J, the gap between germline ends came to 9 bases. Per the germline V gene, CDR1 is SGHAT and CDR2 is FQNNGV. This CDR3 spans 13 amino acids. The CDR3 region is CASSLAWGAEAFF. The CDR3 nucleotides read TGTGCCAGCAGCTTAGCTTGGGGCGCTGAAGCTTTCTTT.

At least ten counts were recorded for this clonotype. CDR3 residues: CASSLGTRRDEQFF. The CDR3 coding sequence is TGTGCCAGCAGTTTAGGGACTAGACGCGATGAGCAGTTCTTC. The chain carries TRBV6-5 and TRBJ2-1, with TRBD2 matching 8 bases. The V gene end was trimmed by 4 bases and the J gene end by 8 bases; junction bases not matched to a gene: 7. Germline V gives CDR1 MNHEY, CDR2 SVGAGI. The CDR3 runs to 14 residues.

This clonotype has just a few counts. This rearrangement joins TRBV6-5 to TRBJ2-7; D perhaps matches TRBD2 (6 bases). Germline V gene data show CDR1 as MNHEY and CDR2 as SVGAGI. Trimming removed 0 bases from V and 7 bases from J, with 16 bases in between. The CDR3 sequence is 15 residues long. In DNA form, the CDR3 reads TGTGCCAGCAGTTACTCGAGGGACTCATTCTGGGAGCAGTACTTC. Its protein is CASSYSRDSFWEQYF.

This clonotype was detected many times. The CDR3 DNA follows: TGTGCCAGCAGCTTAGGGGGCTCGGCTCAGCCCCAGCATTTT. Translating it yields CASSLGGSAQPQHF. This chain joins TRBV28 and TRBJ1-5; 7 nucleotides match TRBD1. V gave up 6 bases and J gave up 6 bases; unmatched junction bases: 8. Looked up from germline, CDR1 is MDHEN and CDR2 is SYDVKM. The CDR3 length is 14 residues.

The V gene is TRBV20-1, the J gene TRBJ2-7; D call uncertain. The CDR3 loop spans 13 amino acids. Germline values: CDR1 DFQATT, CDR2 SNEGSKA (reference sequence). With 7 bases removed from V and 3 bases from J, the gap between germline ends came to 16 bases. CDR3 DNA: TGCAGTGTAAGGAGAAGAGATGGCTACGAGCAGTACTTC. Protein: CSVRRRDGYEQYF.

This clonotype came up many times. This rearrangement joins TRBV30 to TRBJ1-3; maybe TRBD1 (5 bases). This CDR3 is built from 14 residues. Germline V gene data show CDR1 as GTSNPN and CDR2 as SVGIG (reference sequence). The V end lost 0 bases, the J end lost 4 bases, and 10 bases lay between the germline ends. This CDR3 reads CAWSVGVAGNTIYF. In nucleotides, the CDR3 is TGTGCCTGGAGTGTGGGGGTAGCGGGAAACACCATATATTTT.

The chain couples TRBV12-3 or TRBV12-4 to TRBJ1-5; the D is unclear. CDR3 length equals 12 residues. Trimming pared 5 bases from V and 6 bases from J, leaving 8 bases between. The CDR3 reads CASSVLGQPQHF. The CDR3 nucleotides are TGTGCCAGCAGTGTGTTAGGTCAGCCCCAGCATTTT.

This clonotype has a count of ten or more. The chain joins TRBV19 to TRBJ1-1; D not resolved. The CDR3 covers 13 residues. Trimming took off 3 bases at V and 5 bases at J, with 10 bases between the two ends. CDR1 and CDR2 from the germline V gene are LNHDA and SQIVND (reference sequence). CDR3 residues: CASSISTWTEAFF. CDR3 bases: TGTGCCAGTAGTATTAGTACCTGGACTGAAGCTTTCTTT.

The J gene is TRBJ2-7, the V gene TRBV7-2; D might be TRBD1 or TRBD2, each matching 5 bases. Trimming stripped 5 bases from V and 9 bases from J, with 17 bases between. The CDR3 sequence is 13 residues long. In germline, CDR1 is SGHTA, CDR2 FQGNSA. The CDR3, as DNA: TGTGCCAGCAGCCGGGACGGATCTACCGGGCAGTACTTC. Its translation is CASSRDGSTGQYF.

The chain carries TRBV4-1 and TRBJ1-3; D uncertain. The V gene lost 2 bases and the J gene lost 0 bases, with 8 bases spanning the gap. Germline assignment: CDR1 MGHRA and CDR2 YSYEKL. CDR3 size: 15 residues. The CDR3 region has the DNA TGCGCCAGCAGCCAACCGACCAACTCTGGAAACACCATATATTTT. Translated, it gives CASSQPTNSGNTIYF.

This clonotype was seen many times. The chain recombines TRBV28 with TRBJ2-7; 7 bases line up with TRBD2. The junction had 8 bases not matched to a gene; V was cut back by 8 bases and J by 4 bases. Per germline, CDR1 MDHEN and CDR2 SYDVKM. The CDR3 spans 13 residues. The CDR3 region is CASRGDGGYEQYF. CDR3 sequence (DNA): TGTGCCAGCCGGGGGGACGGGGGATACGAGCAGTACTTC.

This clonotype showed up just a few times. Given a much more abundant clone one base away, this may be a read error. The chain employs TRBV6-1 and TRBJ1-1; 7 nucleotides match TRBD1. Germline-derived CDR1 and CDR2 are MNHNS and SASEGT. The CDR3 spans 13 residues. The CDR3 loop reads CASSRQGRTEACF. CDR3 DNA sequence: TGTGCCAGCAGTAGACAGGGCCGGACTGAAGCTTGCTTT.

This clonotype was detected ten times or more. The gene calls are TRBV7-8 and TRBJ2-7; D may be TRBD1 (6 bases). The CDR3 totals 15 residues. The ends were cut back, 1 base at V and 6 bases at J, with 16 bases in the middle. Germline-derived CDR1 and CDR2 are SGHVS and FQNEAQ. CDR3 sequence (DNA): TGTGCCAGCAGCTTAGGTGTGACAGGAGTTGCCGAGCAGTACTTC. The encoded protein is CASSLGVTGVAEQYF.

This clonotype was recorded many times. The chain links TRBV6-2 or TRBV6-3 to TRBJ2-7; no clear D. Germline CDR1 MNHEY, CDR2 SVGEGT. The CDR3 consists of 13 residues. V gave up 0 bases and J gave up 5 bases, with 8 bases separating them. The CDR3, as DNA: TGTGCCAGCAGTTACTCGGGGTCCCACGAGCAGTACTTC. Translated, it gives CASSYSGSHEQYF.

This clonotype came up many times. This chain uses TRBV29-1 with TRBJ1-2; D is uncertain. Trimming stripped 0 bases from V and 8 bases from J, with 7 bases between. The germline gives CDR1 SQVTM, CDR2 ANQGSEA. CDR3 length: 11 residues. CDR3 in DNA: TGCAGCGTTGAAGATAATAGCGGCTACACCTTC. Its protein product is CSVEDNSGYTF.

This clonotype was picked up many times. This chain uses TRBV5-1 with TRBJ1-5; D ambiguous. Germline assignment: CDR1 SGHRS and CDR2 YFSETQ. With 2 bases removed from V and 6 bases from J, the gap between germline ends came to 3 bases. There are 11 residues in the CDR3. In DNA form, the CDR3 reads TGCGCCAGCAGCTTTCTTCAGCCCCAGCATTTT. Encoded protein: CASSFLQPQHF. The full variable domain, rest sourced from reference TRBV5-1 and TRBJ1-5, is KAGVTQTPRYLIKTRGQQVTLSCSPISGHRSVSWYQQTPGQGLQFLFEYFSETQRNKGNFPGRFSGRQFSNSRSEMNVSTLELGDSALYLCASSFLQPQHFGDGTRLSIL.